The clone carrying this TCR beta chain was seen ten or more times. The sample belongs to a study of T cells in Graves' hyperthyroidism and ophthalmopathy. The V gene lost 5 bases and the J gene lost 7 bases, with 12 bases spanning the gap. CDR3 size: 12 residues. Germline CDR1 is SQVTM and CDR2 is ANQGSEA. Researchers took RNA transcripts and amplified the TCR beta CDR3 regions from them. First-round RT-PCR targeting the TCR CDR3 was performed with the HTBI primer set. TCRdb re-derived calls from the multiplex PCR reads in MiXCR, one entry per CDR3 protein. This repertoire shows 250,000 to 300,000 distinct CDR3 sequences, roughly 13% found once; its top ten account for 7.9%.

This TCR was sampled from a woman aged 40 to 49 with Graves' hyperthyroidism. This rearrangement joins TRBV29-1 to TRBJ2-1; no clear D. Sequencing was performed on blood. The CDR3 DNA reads TGCAGCGTTCGTAAGCAGCGAAATGAGCAGTTCTTC. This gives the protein CSVRKQRNEQFF.